Shown below are 26 T cell receptor beta chains from a single sample sequenced in a study of cytomegalovirus exposure and HLA in healthy donors. Produced via immunoSEQ multiplex PCR; TCRdb's table is partial and in-frame only. The table records roughly 130,000 clones, roughly 90% of them present only once. Sequences were obtained from PBMCs. These receptors all come from a man younger than 45 in good health and CMV-seronegative.

The chain recombines TRBV4-1 with TRBJ1-4, with no clear D. CDR1 and CDR2 from the germline V gene are MGHRA and YSYEKL. The CDR3 runs 14 residues. The ends were cut back, 1 base at V and 4 bases at J, with 7 bases in the middle. CDR3 protein: CASSQAAGNEKLFF. The CDR3 DNA is TGCGCCAGCAGCCAAGCGGCGGGTAATGAAAAACTGTTTTTT.

This clone has only one observation. This CDR3 is CASSYSSAGYSYEQYF. In DNA, the CDR3 is TGTGCCAGCAGTTACTCGTCAGCGGGATACTCCTACGAGCAGTACTTC. This chain connects TRBV6-6 to TRBJ2-7; the match to TRBD2 covers 7 bases. V shed 0 bases and J 0 bases; nucleotides not matched to a gene: 5. This CDR3 has 16 residues. The germline V gene has CDR1 MNHNY and CDR2 SVGAGI (reference sequence).

The chain joins TRBV4-1 to TRBJ2-2; 11 positions match TRBD2. Unmatched junction bases numbered 4, after V lost 6 bases and J lost 4 bases. CDR1 MGHRA and CDR2 YSYEKL come from the germline V gene. CDR3 length: 15 residues. This CDR3 is CASRLAGVSTGELFF. The CDR3 DNA reads TGCGCCAGCAGACTAGCGGGAGTTAGCACCGGGGAGCTGTTTTTT.

The CDR3 reads CASSEAPGTAETQYF. CDR3 coding DNA: TGTGCCAGCAGTGAAGCGCCCGGGACAGCGGAGACCCAGTACTTC. V gene TRBV6-1 combines with J gene TRBJ2-5; TRBD1 agrees at 7 bases. V was clipped by 0 bases and J by 5 bases; unmatched bases: 6. The CDR3 runs to 15 residues. Germline CDR1 MNHNS, CDR2 SASEGT.

This clone was counted a single time. The chain employs TRBV6-1 and TRBJ2-7, with D maybe TRBD2 (7 bases). The germline gives CDR1 MNHNS, CDR2 SASEGT. V lost 6 bases and J 0 bases, leaving 15 bases between the germline ends. The CDR3 runs 15 residues. The CDR3 protein is CASSQEGGSSYEQYF. CDR3 coding DNA: TGTGCCAGCAGCCAAGAGGGGGGGAGCTCCTACGAGCAGTACTTC.

The genes are TRBV7-7 and TRBJ2-3; TRBD1 matches at 7 bases. The V segment lost 3 bases and the J segment 2 bases; nucleotides outside the gene matches: 5. The length of the CDR3 is 15 residues. CDR1 is SSHAT, CDR2 FNYEAQ, per germline (reference sequence). This CDR3 reads CASSLTGSLTDTQYF. The CDR3 DNA sequence: TGTGCCAGCAGCTTGACAGGGTCTCTCACAGATACGCAGTATTTT. Supplemented by reference TRBV7-7 and TRBJ2-3, the full variable domain reads GAGVSQSPRYKVTKRGQDVTLRCDPISSHATLYWYQQALGQGPEFLTYFNYEAQPDKSGLPSDRFSAERPEGSISTLTIQRTEQRDSAMYRCASSLTGSLTDTQYFGPGTRLTVL.

The gene calls are TRBV27 and TRBJ1-4; 9 positions agree with TRBD1. CDR1 and CDR2 from the germline V gene are MNHEY and SMNVEV (reference sequence). This CDR3 is built from 14 residues. Losses at the gene ends were 6 bases for V and 7 bases for J; bases not matched to a gene: 6. This chain's CDR3 is CASSTGGVGEKLFF. CDR3 in DNA: TGTGCCAGCAGCACAGGGGGCGTGGGTGAAAAACTGTTTTTT.

The chain is built from TRBV7-3 and TRBJ2-3, with 7 bases that match TRBD2. With 1 base clipped from V and 2 bases from J, the junction kept 6 bases outside the gene matches. The CDR3 runs to 16 residues. Germline lookup yields CDR1 SGHTA and CDR2 FQGTGA. The CDR3 DNA sequence: TGTGCCAGCAGCTTAAGGCCAGCGGGGACCACAGATACGCAGTATTTT. It translates to CASSLRPAGTTDTQYF.

The V gene is TRBV30, the J gene TRBJ2-1; 7 nucleotides match TRBD2. J lost 10 bases, V lost 5 bases, and 11 bases had no gene match. Per the germline V gene, CDR1 is GTSNPN and CDR2 is SVGIG (reference sequence). This CDR3 contains 13 residues. In DNA form, the CDR3 reads TGTGCCTGGGCAGCGGGAACCGTTAAAGAGCAGTTCTTC. Its protein is CAWAAGTVKEQFF. The full variable domain, in which reference TRBV30 and TRBJ2-1 provide the parts outside the CDR3, is SQTIHQWPATLVQPVGSPLSLECTVEGTSNPNLYWYRQAAGRGLQLLFYSVGIGQISSEVPQNLSASRPQDRQFILSSKKLLLSDSGFYLCAWAAGTVKEQFFGPGTRLTVL.

The chain is built from TRBV9 and TRBJ2-1; 9 bases map to TRBD1. From germline, CDR1 is SGDLS and CDR2 YYNGEE. There are 13 residues in the CDR3. V shed 7 bases and J 5 bases; nucleotides not matched to a gene: 4. CDR3 bases: TGTGCCAGCGGACAGGGGCGAAACAATGAGCAGTTCTTC. This codes for CASGQGRNNEQFF.

This chain joins TRBV13 and TRBJ1-2, with 12 bases lining up with TRBD1. The junction had 7 bases not matched to a gene; V was cut back by 5 bases and J by 6 bases. The CDR3 contains 15 residues. Germline V gives CDR1 PRHDT, CDR2 FYEKMQ (reference sequence). CDR3 DNA: TGTGCCAGCAGCAAGGGACAGGGGGCCGTAGATGGCTACACCTTC. Its protein product is CASSKGQGAVDGYTF.

This rearrangement joins TRBV5-4 to TRBJ2-7, with TRBD1 matching over 11 bases. CDR1 is SGHNT, CDR2 YYREEE, per germline (reference sequence). J gave up 3 bases and V 3 bases, and 5 bases lay outside the gene matches. The CDR3 spans 15 residues. CDR3 sequence: CASSSGGTGGYEQYF. The CDR3 coding sequence is TGTGCCAGCAGCTCCGGTGGGACAGGGGGCTACGAGCAGTACTTC.

This clone was detected ten times or more. The J gene is TRBJ1-1, the V gene TRBV10-2, with unresolved D. Germline V gene data show CDR1 as WSHSY and CDR2 as SAAADI. CDR3 length: 13 residues. V was shortened by 6 bases and J by 1 base, with 9 bases between the two germline ends. CDR3 sequence: CASSPGENTEAFF. DNA for the CDR3: TGCGCCAGCAGCCCCGGGGAGAACACTGAAGCTTTCTTT.

This chain joins TRBV4-1 and TRBJ1-2, with D hard to call. The CDR3 runs 16 residues. Germline V lookup: CDR1 MGHRA, CDR2 YSYEKL. Trimming took off 0 bases at V and 2 bases at J, with 13 bases between the two ends. For the CDR3, the DNA is TGCGCCAGCAGCCAAGATTTATCGGGTACGAACTATGGCTACACCTTC. Translated, it gives CASSQDLSGTNYGYTF.

This chain uses TRBV5-6 with TRBJ2-5, with D maybe TRBD1 (5 bases). Trimming removed 4 bases at V and 5 bases at J, with 12 bases between. CDR1 and CDR2 (germline): SGHDT, YYEEEE. CDR3 length equals 13 residues. The DNA of the CDR3 is TGTGCCAGCAGCCGGATTCACAGGGAGACCCAGTACTTC. Its protein product is CASSRIHRETQYF.

V and J are TRBV4-1 and TRBJ1-2; TRBD1 aligns across 9 bases. Trimming removed 5 bases from V and 5 bases from J; junction bases left unmatched: 6. Germline CDR1 reads MGHRA; CDR2 reads YSYEKL. CDR3 size: 14 residues. For the CDR3, the DNA is TGCGCCAGCAGCGAGGGACAGGGACTTTATGGCTACACCTTC. It specifies CASSEGQGLYGYTF.

The chain employs TRBV30 and TRBJ2-5; the match to TRBD2 covers 8 bases. The CDR3 totals 13 residues. V dropped 5 bases and J dropped 5; count of bases not matched to a gene: 7. Germline lookup yields CDR1 GTSNPN and CDR2 SVGIG (reference sequence). Here the CDR3 DNA reads TGTGCCTGGGGACTAGCCGTCCAGGAGACCCAGTACTTC. It codes for CAWGLAVQETQYF.

The chain uses TRBV29-1 and TRBJ1-1, with D unresolved. Germline CDR1 and CDR2: SQVTM and ANQGSEA. This CDR3 spans 13 amino acids. Trimming took 5 bases from V and 0 from J, leaving 10 bases between them. The CDR3 here is CSVQGQMNTEAFF. For the CDR3, the DNA is TGCAGCGTTCAAGGGCAGATGAACACTGAAGCTTTCTTT.

V gene TRBV19 combines with J gene TRBJ1-5; TRBD1 might be the D (5 bases). CDR3 length equals 13 residues. Germline CDR1 is LNHDA and CDR2 is SQIVND (reference sequence). V was cut by 5 bases and J by 3 bases, with 8 bases left in between. The CDR3 sequence: CASSWGLNQPQHF. CDR3 in DNA: TGTGCCAGTAGTTGGGGCCTCAATCAGCCCCAGCATTTT.

CDR3 amino acids: CASLRQGAGGYTF. The DNA for the CDR3 is TGTGCCAGCCTCCGACAGGGGGCCGGCGGCTACACCTTC. The chain links TRBV2 to TRBJ1-2, with TRBD1 identical over 10 bases. V gave up 8 bases and J gave up 8 bases; unmatched junction bases: 8. The CDR3 totals 13 residues. CDR1 and CDR2 (germline): SNHLY, FYNNEI.

The chain links TRBV5-4 to TRBJ2-1; 8 positions agree with TRBD2. V dropped 1 base and J dropped 7; count of bases not matched to a gene: 7. Germline V lookup: CDR1 SGHNT, CDR2 YYREEE (reference sequence). This CDR3 is built from 15 residues. This chain's CDR3 is CASSLRLAGGNEQFF. The CDR3 DNA is TGTGCCAGCAGCTTGCGGCTAGCGGGTGGAAATGAGCAGTTCTTC.

J is TRBJ2-3 and V is TRBV7-2; 11 bases line up with TRBD2. The CDR3 is made up of 16 amino acids. J was trimmed by 5 bases and V by 0 bases; bases with no gene match: 4. Germline CDR1 reads SGHTA; CDR2 reads FQGNSA. The CDR3, as DNA: TGTGCCAGCAGCTTAGCCGGGACTAGCGGTGGAGATACGCAGTATTTT. Residues: CASSLAGTSGGDTQYF.

The V call is TRBV19, the J call TRBJ2-7; maybe TRBD1 (5 bases). Trimming took off 6 bases at V and 2 bases at J, with 14 bases between the two ends. CDR1 LNHDA and CDR2 SQIVND come from the germline V gene (reference sequence). CDR3 size: 14 residues. CDR3: CASSIRVSTYEQYF. In DNA, the CDR3 is TGTGCCAGTAGCATCAGGGTCTCCACCTACGAGCAGTACTTC.

This chain connects TRBV11-2 to TRBJ2-1; no clear D. Between the trimmed V and J ends, which lost 0 bases and 4 bases, there was a span of 10 bases. Germline CDR1 reads SGHAT; CDR2 reads FQNNGV. There are 15 residues in the CDR3. Written as DNA, the CDR3 is TGTGCCAGCAGCTTAGATTTAACGGTTTACAATGAGCAGTTCTTC. Its translation is CASSLDLTVYNEQFF.

This sequence joins TRBV2 and TRBJ2-1; 13 nucleotides line up with TRBD2. The V gene end was trimmed by 11 bases and the J gene end by 2 bases; junction bases not matched to a gene: 6. This CDR3 has 15 amino acids. Germline V gene data show CDR1 as SNHLY and CDR2 as FYNNEI. The CDR3 DNA is TGTGCCGAGCGGACTAGCGGGAGTCCCTACAATGAGCAGTTCTTC. Protein product: CAERTSGSPYNEQFF.

CDR3: CASSLTSSEQYF. CDR3 coding DNA: TGTGCCAGTAGTCTGACATCATCCGAGCAGTACTTC. The chain joins TRBV19 to TRBJ2-7; D uncertain. Germline CDR1 and CDR2: LNHDA and SQIVND (reference sequence). The CDR3 has 12 residues. V gave up 5 bases and J gave up 6 bases, with 11 bases separating them.